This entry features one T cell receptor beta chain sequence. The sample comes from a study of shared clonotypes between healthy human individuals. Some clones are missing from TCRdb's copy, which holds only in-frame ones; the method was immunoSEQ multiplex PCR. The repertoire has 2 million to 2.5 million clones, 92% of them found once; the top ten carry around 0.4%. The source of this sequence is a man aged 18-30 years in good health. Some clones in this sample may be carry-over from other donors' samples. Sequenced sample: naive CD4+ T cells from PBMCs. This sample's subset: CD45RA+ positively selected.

The CDR3 region is CASSPLSVKAEKLFF. CDR3 nucleotide sequence: TGTGCCAGCAGTCCCCTATCCGTAAAGGCTGAAAAACTGTTTTTT. This chain links TRBV28 with TRBJ1-4; no definite D call. The V end was cut by 5 bases, the J end by 7 bases, with 17 bases between. The CDR3 length is 15 residues. The V gene's germline CDR1 is MDHEN and CDR2 SYDVKM.